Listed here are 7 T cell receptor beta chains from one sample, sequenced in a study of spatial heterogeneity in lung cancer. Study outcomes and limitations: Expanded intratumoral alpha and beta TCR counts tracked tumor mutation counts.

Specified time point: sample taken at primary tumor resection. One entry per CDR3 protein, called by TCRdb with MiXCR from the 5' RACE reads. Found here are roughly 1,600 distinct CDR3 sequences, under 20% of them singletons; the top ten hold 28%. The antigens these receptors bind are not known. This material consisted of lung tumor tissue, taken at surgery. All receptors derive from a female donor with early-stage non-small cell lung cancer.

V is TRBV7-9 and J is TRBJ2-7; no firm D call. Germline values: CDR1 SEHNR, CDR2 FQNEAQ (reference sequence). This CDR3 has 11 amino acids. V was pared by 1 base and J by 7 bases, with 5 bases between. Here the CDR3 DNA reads TGTGCCAGCAGCTTAGAGGAGGAGCAGTACTTC. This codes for CASSLEEEQYF.

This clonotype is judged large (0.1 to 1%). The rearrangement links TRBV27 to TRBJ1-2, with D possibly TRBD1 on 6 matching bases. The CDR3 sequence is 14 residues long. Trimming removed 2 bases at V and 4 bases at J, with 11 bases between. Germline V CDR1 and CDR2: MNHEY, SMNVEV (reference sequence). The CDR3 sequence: CASSLSRGGYGYTF. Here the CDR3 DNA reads TGTGCCAGCAGTTTAAGTAGGGGGGGCTATGGCTACACCTTC.

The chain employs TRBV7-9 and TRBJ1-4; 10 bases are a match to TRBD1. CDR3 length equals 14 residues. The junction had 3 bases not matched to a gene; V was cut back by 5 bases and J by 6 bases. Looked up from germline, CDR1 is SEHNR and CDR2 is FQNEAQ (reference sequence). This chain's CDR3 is CASSRGQGYEKLFF. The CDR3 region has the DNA TGTGCCAGCAGCAGGGGACAGGGGTATGAAAAACTGTTTTTT.

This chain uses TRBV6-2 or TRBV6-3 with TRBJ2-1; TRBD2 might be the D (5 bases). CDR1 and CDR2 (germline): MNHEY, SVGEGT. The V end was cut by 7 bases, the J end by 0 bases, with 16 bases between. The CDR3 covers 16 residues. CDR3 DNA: TGTGCCAGCACCGCCCCAACGGGGAACTCCTACAATGAGCAGTTCTTC. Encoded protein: CASTAPTGNSYNEQFF.

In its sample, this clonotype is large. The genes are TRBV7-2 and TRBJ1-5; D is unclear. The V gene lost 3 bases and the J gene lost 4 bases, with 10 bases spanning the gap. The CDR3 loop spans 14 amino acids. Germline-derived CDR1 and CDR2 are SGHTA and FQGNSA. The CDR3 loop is CASSFRLKNQPQHF. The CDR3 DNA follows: TGTGCCAGCAGCTTCAGGTTGAAGAATCAGCCCCAGCATTTT.

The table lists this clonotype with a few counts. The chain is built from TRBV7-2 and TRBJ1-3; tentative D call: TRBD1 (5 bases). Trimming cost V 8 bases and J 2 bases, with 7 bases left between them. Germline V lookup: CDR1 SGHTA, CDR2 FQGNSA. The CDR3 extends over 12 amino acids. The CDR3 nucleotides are TGTGCCAGCGGACAAACTGGAAACACCATATATTTT. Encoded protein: CASGQTGNTIYF.

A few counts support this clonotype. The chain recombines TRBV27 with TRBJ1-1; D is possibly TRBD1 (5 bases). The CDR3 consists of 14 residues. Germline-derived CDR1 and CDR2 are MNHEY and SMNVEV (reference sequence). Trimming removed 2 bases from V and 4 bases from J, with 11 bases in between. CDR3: CASSLSQGSTEAFF. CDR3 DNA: TGTGCCAGCAGTTTAAGCCAGGGAAGCACTGAAGCTTTCTTT.